These 9 T cell receptor beta chains were all obtained from the same sample, sequenced in a study of Ad26.COV2.S vaccination and SARS-CoV-2 variants listed by TCRdb under 2021. Explained via the paper, the treatment or condition label denotes: over 15 received Ad26.COV2.S at low or high dose, single or two shots; 5 received placebo; per-sample allocation not given. For vaccine and placebo recipients, repertoires were sequenced using samples collected on day 63 after the first injection. Library method: the immunoSEQ multiplex PCR assay. The table was pulled from immuneACCESS by TCRdb, which kept in-frame rearrangements only. Such tables lose some clones; where checked, under half of the loss comes from unresolved V genes, and the rest has no known cause. The sample yields approximately 500,000 clones; approximately 90% were counted once. The ten largest clones take up about 13% of the sample. The sequences come from peripheral blood, collected in a trial of Ad26.COV2.S vaccine versus placebo. All receptors come from a person between 18 and 60 years old who received the Ad26.COV2.S COVID-19 vaccine or a placebo.

This rearrangement joins TRBV4-2 to TRBJ2-1; D uncertain. Germline V lookup: CDR1 LGHNA, CDR2 YNFKEQ. Trimming pared 3 bases from V and 6 bases from J, leaving 15 bases between. CDR3 size: 15 residues. CDR3 protein: CASSHIVNPGNEQFF. The DNA for the CDR3 is TGTGCCAGCAGCCATATCGTCAACCCTGGCAATGAGCAGTTCTTC.

V is TRBV28 and J is TRBJ2-5; D not certain. Germline CDR1 reads MDHEN; CDR2 reads SYDVKM. Deletions cut 2 bases from V and 4 bases from J, with 11 bases between. There are 14 residues in the CDR3. CDR3 region: CASSLGRIVETQYF. CDR3 bases: TGTGCCAGCAGTTTAGGCCGGATAGTAGAGACCCAGTACTTC.

The rearrangement links TRBV28 to TRBJ1-1; 9 bases match TRBD1. The germline gives CDR1 MDHEN, CDR2 SYDVKM. V was pared by 7 bases and J by 9 bases, with 9 bases of the junction left unmatched. This CDR3 is built from 13 residues. CDR3 coding DNA: TGTGCCAGCACCATAACCGGGACAGGGAAAGCTTTCTTT. The encoded protein is CASTITGTGKAFF.

The chain employs TRBV30 and TRBJ1-1; TRBD1 might be the D (6 bases). V lost 8 bases and J 3 bases, leaving 13 bases between the germline ends. The CDR3 totals 12 residues. In germline, CDR1 is GTSNPN, CDR2 SVGIG (reference sequence). The CDR3 reads CARDRMDTEAFF. DNA for the CDR3: TGTGCCCGCGACAGGATGGACACTGAAGCTTTCTTT.

This sequence joins TRBV27 and TRBJ2-7; D might be TRBD1 or TRBD2, each matching 5 bases. Germline V gives CDR1 MNHEY, CDR2 SMNVEV (reference sequence). This CDR3 is 15 amino acids long. Trimming cost V 2 bases and J 2 bases, with 13 bases left between them. The CDR3 nucleotides read TGTGCCAGCAGTTTAGGATGGGGGAGCCCCTACGAGCAGTACTTC. It encodes CASSLGWGSPYEQYF.

The chain employs TRBV7-6 and TRBJ2-7; 8 positions agree with TRBD1. J was trimmed by 4 bases and V by 5 bases; bases with no gene match: 7. The CDR3 runs 14 residues. The germline V gene has CDR1 SGHVS and CDR2 FNYEAQ. CDR3 bases: TGTGCCAGCAGCGAGGGACAGGCCTTTTACGAGCAGTACTTC. Amino acid sequence: CASSEGQAFYEQYF.

This clone was detected a few times. This sequence joins TRBV27 and TRBJ1-5; D gene ambiguous. CDR1 MNHEY and CDR2 SMNVEV come from the germline V gene (reference sequence). This CDR3 is built from 12 residues. Trimming removed 5 bases from V and 7 bases from J, with 9 bases in between. The CDR3 DNA follows: TGTGCCAGCAGTACTCGACAACAGCCCCAGCATTTT. Residues: CASSTRQQPQHF.

This chain joins TRBV5-1 and TRBJ1-1, with 8 nucleotides matching TRBD1. Germline CDR1 SGHRS, CDR2 YFSETQ. The CDR3 totals 15 residues. With V trimmed by 4 bases and J by 7 bases, 12 bases remained unmatched. The chain's CDR3 is CASSPQPGGWGEAFF. The CDR3 DNA sequence: TGCGCCAGCAGCCCTCAACCAGGGGGCTGGGGTGAAGCTTTCTTT.

For the CDR3, the DNA is TGCGCCAGCAGCGCCACTCTCGGGGCTGGAAACACCATATATTTT. Protein product: CASSATLGAGNTIYF. This chain uses TRBV5-1 with TRBJ1-3; no reliable D call. The CDR3 extends over 15 amino acids. Trimming took 4 bases from V and 2 from J, leaving 13 bases between them. Germline CDR1 and CDR2: SGHRS and YFSETQ. Looking up the rest from reference TRBV5-1 and TRBJ1-3 gives the full variable domain: KAGVTQTPRYLIKTRGQQVTLSCSPISGHRSVSWYQQTPGQGLQFLFEYFSETQRNKGNFPGRFSGRQFSNSRSEMNVSTLELGDSALYLCASSATLGAGNTIYFGEGSWLTVV.